Following are 24 T cell receptor beta chains from one sample sequenced in a study of blood T cells in healthy people across ages. Then a second PCR, running roughly 6 to 12 cycles, was carried out with a sample-barcoded 5' primer and a J-beta primer mix. TCRdb ran MiXCR on the 5' RACE reads and lists one entry per CDR3 protein. Of under 700,000 distinct CDR3 sequences listed, around 24% are singletons. This sample was also put to use in a study of T cells of mothers and their children.

Material for sequencing was blood. Receptors were obtained from a boy aged 5-17 years in good health.

The chain is built from TRBV7-3 and TRBJ2-5, with 7 bases lining up with TRBD1. CDR3 length equals 15 residues. CDR1 SGHTA and CDR2 FQGTGA come from the germline V gene. With 2 bases clipped from V and 4 bases from J, the junction kept 7 bases outside the gene matches. CDR3 amino acids: CASSLGPDRRETQYF. CDR3 bases: TGTGCCAGCAGCTTAGGGCCGGACAGGCGAGAGACCCAGTACTTC.

The chain joins TRBV5-1 to TRBJ2-7, with D perhaps given as TRBD1 or TRBD2 (5 bases each). Trimming cost V 4 bases and J 3 bases, with 14 bases left between them. Germline V gene lookup returns CDR1 SGHRS and CDR2 YFSETQ. The CDR3 has 14 residues. DNA for the CDR3: TGCGCCAGCAGCCAACGGGACGCCGACTACGAGCAGTACTTC. Translation: CASSQRDADYEQYF.

The chain carries TRBV5-6 and TRBJ2-3; 9 bases line up with TRBD2. The germline V gene encodes CDR1 SGHDT and CDR2 YYEEEE. The CDR3 covers 16 residues. The V gene end was trimmed by 4 bases and the J gene end by 4 bases; junction bases not matched to a gene: 10. CDR3 protein: CASSDPGLAMSDTQYF. The CDR3, as DNA: TGTGCCAGCAGCGATCCGGGACTAGCTATGTCAGATACGCAGTATTTT.

The V call is TRBV28, the J call TRBJ2-5, with D possibly matching TRBD1 (5 bases). The V gene lost 6 bases and the J gene lost 3 bases, with 14 bases spanning the gap. Germline V CDR1 and CDR2: MDHEN, SYDVKM. The CDR3 runs 14 residues. This CDR3 is CASSDGHLKETQYF. For the CDR3, the DNA is TGTGCCAGCAGCGATGGACACCTCAAAGAGACCCAGTACTTC.

This clonotype was seen more than once but under ten times. Compared with germline, one end of the junction differs, possibly owing to a read error. The rearrangement uses TRBV15 and TRBJ1-2; tentative D call: TRBD1 (5 bases). From germline, CDR1 is LNHNV and CDR2 YYDKDF (reference sequence). There are 12 residues in the CDR3. CDR3 region: CATSRDQAGSLF. The CDR3 nucleotides read TGTGCCACCAGCAGAGATCAGGCAGGGAGCCTCTTC. The full variable domain, its missing parts supplied by reference TRBV15 and TRBJ1-2, is DAMVIQNPRYQVTQFGKPVTLSCSQTLNHNVMYWYQQKSSQAPKLLFHYYDKDFNNEADTPDNFQSRRPNTSFCFLDIRSPGLGDTAMYLCATSRDQAGSLFGSGTRLTVV.

This clonotype has just a few counts. This rearrangement joins TRBV6-5 to TRBJ2-5, with 8 positions matching TRBD1. The CDR3 covers 15 residues. Germline CDR1 reads MNHEY; CDR2 reads SVGAGI. The junction had 9 bases not matched to a gene; V was cut back by 2 bases and J by 7 bases. The CDR3 is CASSYQQGVGGTQYF. As DNA, the CDR3 is TGTGCCAGCAGTTACCAACAGGGGGTGGGGGGGACCCAGTACTTC.

On this clonotype: At one boundary the junction diverges from the germline segment, which might be a read error. V and J are TRBV7-2 and TRBJ1-5; TRBD1 is a possible D gene (6 bases). CDR1 is SGHTA, CDR2 FQGNSA, per germline. The CDR3 loop spans 14 amino acids. CDR3 sequence: CACSSNRVNQPQHF. CDR3 nucleotides: TGTGCCTGCAGCTCCAACAGGGTCAATCAGCCCCAGCATTTT. The complete variable domain, with remaining parts taken from reference TRBV7-2 and TRBJ1-5, reads GAGVSQSPSNKVTEKGKDVELRCDPISGHTALYWYRQSLGQGLEFLIYFQGNSAPDKSGLPSDRFSAERTGGSVSTLTIQRTQQEDSAVYLCACSSNRVNQPQHFGDGTRLSIL.

This chain connects TRBV7-9 to TRBJ2-3; 8 nucleotides align to TRBD1. The germline V gene has CDR1 SEHNR and CDR2 FQNEAQ (reference sequence). The CDR3 sequence is 14 residues long. Trimming took 5 bases from V and 4 from J; bases not matched to a gene: 5. DNA for the CDR3: TGTGCCAGCAGCCACACAGGGGGGTCAGATACGCAGTATTTT. Amino acids: CASSHTGGSDTQYF.

V and J are TRBV29-1 and TRBJ2-7; D may be TRBD2 (6 bases). V gave up 0 bases and J gave up 3 bases, with 9 bases separating them. The CDR3 consists of 13 residues. The V gene's germline CDR1 is SQVTM and CDR2 ANQGSEA. CDR3 residues: CSVEDRRDYEQYF. The DNA for the CDR3 is TGCAGCGTTGAAGATCGGCGGGACTACGAGCAGTACTTC.

This clonotype appeared many times. This rearrangement joins TRBV20-1 to TRBJ2-7; perhaps TRBD2 as D (6 bases). The germline gives CDR1 DFQATT, CDR2 SNEGSKA (reference sequence). The CDR3 covers 15 residues. The germline V and J ends were trimmed by 1 base and 0 bases, with 13 bases remaining between them. CDR3 in DNA: TGCAGTGCTAGAGGGGCTAGCGTGATCTCCTACGAGCAGTACTTC. Its protein is CSARGASVISYEQYF.

This clonotype was observed a few times. J is TRBJ2-5 and V is TRBV29-1; no definite D call. The CDR3 spans 13 residues. Germline CDR1 and CDR2: SQVTM and ANQGSEA. V lost 6 bases and J lost 0, with 11 bases in between. The CDR3 DNA reads TGCAGCGTATTCGAGAGAGACCAAGAGACCCAGTACTTC. It yields the protein CSVFERDQETQYF.

The rearrangement links TRBV11-3 to TRBJ2-7, with D possibly TRBD2 on 5 matching bases. The V and J ends lost 5 bases and 0 bases respectively, with 20 bases between them. The germline gives CDR1 SGHNT, CDR2 YENEEA. The CDR3 contains 17 residues. The CDR3 DNA sequence: TGTGCCAGCAGCCGAGTCGTTGGCCTAACTAGCTCCTACGAGCAGTACTTC. Protein: CASSRVVGLTSSYEQYF.

This clonotype has more than one count but fewer than ten. This CDR3 is CASSTNRTSGATDTQYF. The CDR3 region has the DNA TGTGCCAGCAGCACCAACCGGACTAGCGGAGCAACAGATACGCAGTATTTT. The chain joins TRBV7-8 to TRBJ2-3; 10 bases are shared with TRBD2. The CDR3 covers 17 residues. Germline CDR1 and CDR2: SGHVS and FQNEAQ. Trimming removed 5 bases from V and 3 bases from J; junction bases left unmatched: 11.

This clonotype was picked up many times. The chain links TRBV27 to TRBJ2-1; 11 positions agree with TRBD2. The CDR3 has 15 residues. The germline gives CDR1 MNHEY, CDR2 SMNVEV (reference sequence). V gave up 4 bases and J gave up 8 bases; unmatched junction bases: 7. As DNA, the CDR3 is TGTGCCAGCAGTTCTATAGCGGGGGGGCGGTATGAGCAGTTCTTC. As protein: CASSSIAGGRYEQFF.

The chain has TRBV6-5 and TRBJ1-1, with D possibly being TRBD1 (5 bases). V dropped 6 bases and J dropped 0 bases, with 11 bases sitting between them. Germline CDR1 and CDR2: MNHEY and SVGAGI. CDR3 length: 14 amino acids. Here the CDR3 reads CASSETAMNTEAFF. CDR3 in DNA: TGTGCCAGCAGCGAGACAGCCATGAACACTGAAGCTTTCTTT.

The chain links TRBV5-1 to TRBJ1-1; D unclear. Germline CDR1 is SGHRS and CDR2 is YFSETQ. CDR3 length equals 15 residues. Trimming left V 4 bases short and J 5 bases short, with 18 bases between. The CDR3 sequence is CASSPQRPMGTEAFF. The CDR3 nucleotides are TGCGCCAGCAGCCCTCAGCGACCCATGGGGACTGAAGCTTTCTTT.

The V call is TRBV11-1, the J call TRBJ2-1; no definite D call. Germline values: CDR1 SGHAT, CDR2 FQDESV (reference sequence). The CDR3 runs 17 residues. The V gene lost 5 bases and the J gene lost 3 bases, with 20 bases spanning the gap. CDR3 residues: CASSPWSTPTNYNEQFF. For the CDR3, the DNA is TGTGCCAGCAGCCCATGGTCTACTCCTACTAACTACAATGAGCAGTTCTTC.

This clonotype has just a few counts. The rearrangement uses TRBV4-3 and TRBJ2-1; D remains ambiguous. The J call is doubtful: the DNA matches TRBJ2-7 better. CDR1 is LGHNA and CDR2 is YSLEER in the germline V gene. The CDR3 consists of 15 residues. CDR3 residues: CASSQAWAPGYEQYF. CDR3 coding DNA: TGCGCCAGCAGCCAAGCCTGGGCTCCCGGGTACGAGCAGTACTTC.

This clonotype has more than one count but fewer than ten. The V call is TRBV13, the J call TRBJ2-7; tentative D call: TRBD2 (7 bases). The germline V gene has CDR1 PRHDT and CDR2 FYEKMQ (reference sequence). This CDR3 comprises 15 residues. With 4 bases removed from V and 2 bases from J, the gap between germline ends came to 15 bases. The DNA of the CDR3 is TGTGCCAGCAGCTCAGCGGGACATGTTACCTACGAGCAGTACTTC. Translation: CASSSAGHVTYEQYF. Variable domain in full (rest from reference TRBV13 and TRBJ2-7): AAGVIQSPRHLIKEKRETATLKCYPIPRHDTVYWYQQGPGQDPQFLISFYEKMQSDKGSIPDRFSAQQFSDYHSELNMSSLELGDSALYFCASSSAGHVTYEQYFGPGTRLTVT.

The chain uses TRBV4-3 and TRBJ2-4; possible D gene TRBD1, 6 bases. Trimming stripped 0 bases from V and 3 bases from J, with 9 bases between. This CDR3 is 15 amino acids long. Germline V gene sequence: CDR1 LGHNA, CDR2 YSLEER. CDR3 DNA: TGCGCCAGCAGCCAAGAGGGCAGGGGCAAAAACATTCAGTACTTC. Its translation is CASSQEGRGKNIQYF.

This sequence joins TRBV5-7 and TRBJ2-5; D is possibly TRBD1 (5 bases). TRBV5-7 is designated an ORF whose function remains uncertain. V was cut by 0 bases and J by 0 bases, with 12 bases left in between. The CDR3 is 16 residues long. The CDR3 DNA reads TGTGCCAGCAGCTTGGTTGTGAAGGGGTACCAAGAGACCCAGTACTTC. It codes for CASSLVVKGYQETQYF.

This clonotype has a handful of counts. The J gene is TRBJ2-7, the V gene TRBV27; 8 bases align to TRBD1. Germline trimming cut 3 bases from V and 4 bases from J; bases unmatched to any gene: 8. This CDR3 spans 15 amino acids. Germline values: CDR1 MNHEY, CDR2 SMNVEV (reference sequence). The CDR3 region has the DNA TGTGCCAGCAGTTTGCGACAGGGGACGTTGTACGAGCAGTACTTC. Translating it yields CASSLRQGTLYEQYF.

The chain has TRBV28 and TRBJ2-5; no firm D call. CDR1 is MDHEN and CDR2 is SYDVKM in the germline V gene. The CDR3 covers 14 residues. V gave up 6 bases and J gave up 0 bases, with 11 bases separating them. The CDR3 DNA reads TGTGCCAGCAGCGAGGCCCCTAACCAAGAGACCCAGTACTTC. Amino acids: CASSEAPNQETQYF.

The CDR3 DNA is TGTGCCAGCAGTTTCCCGGACAGGGAGAACTATGGCTACACCTTC. It translates to CASSFPDRENYGYTF. V and J are TRBV28 and TRBJ1-2, with 8 bases fitting TRBD1. V lost 3 bases and J lost 2; bases outside the gene matches: 5. Looked up from germline, CDR1 is MDHEN and CDR2 is SYDVKM. This CDR3 has 15 amino acids.